The 24 T cell receptor beta chains listed next were all sequenced from one sample in a study of chemoradiotherapy in HPV16-positive cancers. Generated by immunoSEQ multiplex PCR, the TCRdb table keeps only in-frame clones and is missing some. This sample has some 14,000 clones, with approximately 71% found just once. Specimen collection occurred from a patient who underwent chemoradiotherapy. All receptors come from a human donor with HPV-associated anogenital cancer.

The chain uses TRBV5-4 and TRBJ2-5; D unresolved. CDR1 is SGHNT and CDR2 is YYREEE in the germline V gene (reference sequence). The CDR3 totals 12 residues. Trimming took 0 bases from V and 5 from J, leaving 5 bases between them. Written as DNA, the CDR3 is TGTGCCAGCAGCTTGGAGGGTGAGACCCAGTACTTC. This encodes CASSLEGETQYF.

V and J are TRBV7-9 and TRBJ2-7; no clear D. The CDR3 extends over 15 amino acids. From germline, CDR1 is SEHNR and CDR2 FQNEAQ (reference sequence). V was clipped by 3 bases and J by 2 bases, with 14 bases between them. CDR3: CASSFNGGRAYEQYF. The CDR3, as DNA: TGTGCCAGCAGCTTCAACGGCGGCAGAGCCTACGAGCAGTACTTC.

The chain links TRBV7-9 to TRBJ1-1; the D is unclear. Germline CDR1 is SEHNR and CDR2 is FQNEAQ (reference sequence). The CDR3 runs 16 residues. The V end was cut by 6 bases, the J end by 0 bases, with 17 bases between. CDR3 protein: CASSPDRYQMNTEAFF. In DNA, the CDR3 is TGTGCCAGCAGTCCCGACCGTTACCAAATGAACACTGAAGCTTTCTTT. Together with reference TRBV7-9 and TRBJ1-1, the CDR3 gives the full variable domain: DTGVSQNPRHKITKRGQNVTFRCDPISEHNRLYWYRQTLGQGPEFLTYFQNEAQLEKSRLLSDRFSAERPKGSFSTLEIQRTEQGDSAMYLCASSPDRYQMNTEAFFGQGTRLTVV.

As DNA, the CDR3 is TGCGCCAGCAGCTCGACAGGGGCAAATGGAAACACCATATATTTT. Translated: CASSSTGANGNTIYF. This chain uses TRBV5-1 with TRBJ1-3, with 8 bases fitting TRBD1. Germline V lookup: CDR1 SGHRS, CDR2 YFSETQ. Losses at the gene ends were 3 bases for V and 3 bases for J; bases not matched to a gene: 5. This CDR3 region has 15 residues.

This chain connects TRBV4-1 to TRBJ1-5; unclear D gene. The CDR3 covers 15 residues. Between the trimmed V and J ends, which lost 0 bases and 7 bases, there was a span of 13 bases. The germline CDR1 and CDR2 sequences are MGHRA and YSYEKL. CDR3 sequence (DNA): TGCGCCAGCAGCCAAGATCCGCAAGGGAGGCAGCCCCAGCATTTT. As protein: CASSQDPQGRQPQHF.

This chain connects TRBV5-4 to TRBJ2-3, with a possible D match to TRBD1 (6 bases). The V end lost 1 base, the J end lost 2 bases, and 14 bases lay between the germline ends. CDR1 is SGHNT, CDR2 YYREEE, per germline (reference sequence). This CDR3 has 16 amino acids. CDR3 protein: CASSLPSRGDTDTQYF. The CDR3, as DNA: TGTGCCAGCAGCTTGCCATCCAGGGGCGACACAGATACGCAGTATTTT.

The chain joins TRBV11-2 to TRBJ1-2; D is unresolved. CDR3 size: 14 residues. The germline V gene encodes CDR1 SGHAT and CDR2 FQNNGV. The V and J ends lost 2 bases and 0 bases respectively, with 7 bases between them. The CDR3 bases are TGTGCCAGCAGCTTAACCCGGACTAACTATGGCTACACCTTC. This translates into CASSLTRTNYGYTF.

This clone was detected only a few times. The CDR3 nucleotides are TGTGCCAGCAGTCCCCTCCCAGGGGTAGGGGATCAGCCCCAGCATTTT. Its translation is CASSPLPGVGDQPQHF. This chain uses TRBV6-6 with TRBJ1-5, with D perhaps TRBD1 (6 bases). Germline assignment: CDR1 MNHNY and CDR2 SVGAGI (reference sequence). Trimming removed 5 bases from V and 5 bases from J, with 19 bases in between. This CDR3 has 16 amino acids.

J is TRBJ2-3 and V is TRBV5-1; D is unclear. The CDR3 consists of 15 residues. The germline gives CDR1 SGHRS, CDR2 YFSETQ. Trimming took off 0 bases at V and 2 bases at J, with 10 bases between the two ends. The CDR3 is CASSLDRADTDTQYF. CDR3 nucleotides: TGCGCCAGCAGCTTGGACCGGGCGGACACAGATACGCAGTATTTT.

The gene calls are TRBV5-1 and TRBJ1-6; D gene uncertain. Germline V CDR1 and CDR2: SGHRS, YFSETQ. V dropped 4 bases and J dropped 5 bases, with 10 bases sitting between them. This CDR3 is 14 amino acids long. As DNA, the CDR3 is TGCGCCAGCAGCCCCTTCCAGAATAATTCACCCCTCCACTTT. Protein: CASSPFQNNSPLHF.

This chain connects TRBV5-1 to TRBJ1-3, with 9 bases matching TRBD1. CDR3 length: 15 amino acids. Looked up from germline, CDR1 is SGHRS and CDR2 is YFSETQ. The ends lost 4 bases at V and 2 bases at J; junction bases unmatched: 4. The CDR3 region is CASSMGQGAGNTIYF. The CDR3 bases are TGCGCCAGCAGCATGGGACAGGGCGCTGGAAACACCATATATTTT.

The J gene is TRBJ1-5, the V gene TRBV5-4; D unresolved. This CDR3 comprises 14 residues. Germline values: CDR1 SGHNT, CDR2 YYREEE (reference sequence). The germline V and J ends were trimmed by 4 bases and 0 bases, with 8 bases remaining between them. Here the CDR3 DNA reads TGTGCCAGCAGCAACTGGCGTAGCAATCAGCCCCAGCATTTT. It translates to CASSNWRSNQPQHF.

This chain links TRBV11-2 with TRBJ1-3; no firm D call. Germline loops: CDR1 SGHAT, CDR2 FQNNGV. The V gene lost 2 bases and the J gene lost 1 base, with 9 bases spanning the gap. The CDR3 loop spans 15 amino acids. As DNA, the CDR3 is TGTGCCAGCAGCTTATATTCCGGTTCTGGAAACACCATATATTTT. Encoded protein: CASSLYSGSGNTIYF.

This clone was seen a few times. The genes are TRBV2 and TRBJ2-3, with D possibly being TRBD2 (5 bases). The germline V gene has CDR1 SNHLY and CDR2 FYNNEI. The V end was cut by 4 bases, the J end by 3 bases, with 11 bases between. The CDR3 length is 14 residues. The DNA for the CDR3 is TGTGCCAGCAGTGGTAACGGGGTGACAGATACGCAGTATTTT. Translating it yields CASSGNGVTDTQYF.

This clone was counted a few times. This chain joins TRBV11-1 and TRBJ1-6; the match to TRBD1 covers 9 bases. Germline V CDR1 and CDR2: SGHAT, FQDESV (reference sequence). The CDR3 consists of 17 residues. J gave up 7 bases and V 5 bases, and 12 bases lay outside the gene matches. This chain's CDR3 is CASSRGQGRRENSPLHF. CDR3 bases: TGTGCCAGCAGCCGAGGACAGGGGAGAAGGGAGAATTCACCCCTCCACTTT.

The chain joins TRBV4-1 to TRBJ2-1, with 11 bases fitting TRBD2. Germline values: CDR1 MGHRA, CDR2 YSYEKL. With 3 bases clipped from V and 7 bases from J, the junction kept 8 bases outside the gene matches. The CDR3 length is 16 residues. CDR3 DNA: TGCGCCAGCAGCCAGGGCCTAACTAGCGGGGGTAATGAGCAGTTCTTC. This encodes CASSQGLTSGGNEQFF.

V gene TRBV7-9 combines with J gene TRBJ1-1; D might be TRBD1 (6 bases). The V and J ends lost 2 bases and 6 bases respectively, with 16 bases between them. Germline CDR1 is SEHNR and CDR2 is FQNEAQ (reference sequence). This CDR3 has 15 residues. The CDR3 sequence is CASSLLGRGSAEAFF. The CDR3 region has the DNA TGTGCCAGCAGCTTATTAGGCAGGGGAAGCGCTGAAGCTTTCTTT.

This chain uses TRBV5-4 with TRBJ2-1; 11 positions agree with TRBD1. This CDR3 contains 15 residues. The germline gives CDR1 SGHNT, CDR2 YYREEE (reference sequence). V dropped 0 bases and J dropped 9; count of bases not matched to a gene: 5. The CDR3 DNA is TGTGCCAGCAGCTTGGCTGGGACAGGGGGAGGTGAGCAGTTCTTC. Its translation: CASSLAGTGGGEQFF.

The V call is TRBV30, the J call TRBJ2-7; maybe TRBD1 (5 bases). The CDR3 has 13 residues. Germline V gene data show CDR1 as GTSNPN and CDR2 as SVGIG (reference sequence). Trimming took off 5 bases at V and 0 bases at J, with 11 bases between the two ends. CDR3 protein: CAWHRLTSYEQYF. The CDR3 nucleotides read TGTGCCTGGCACAGGCTAACCTCCTACGAGCAGTACTTC.

This chain joins TRBV4-3 and TRBJ2-2; TRBD2 matches 8 bases. The CDR3 is made up of 17 amino acids. CDR1 LGHNA and CDR2 YSLEER come from the germline V gene. With 0 bases clipped from V and 3 bases from J, the junction kept 6 bases outside the gene matches. Here the CDR3 DNA reads TGCGCCAGCAGCCAAGATGGTCGCGGGGGGCACACCGGGGAGCTGTTTTTT. This encodes CASSQDGRGGHTGELFF.

The chain recombines TRBV4-1 with TRBJ2-2; 7 bases map to TRBD1. The CDR3 is 16 residues long. The trim removed 3 bases at V and 2 bases at J, leaving 6 bases unmatched. Germline lookup yields CDR1 MGHRA and CDR2 YSYEKL. In DNA form, the CDR3 reads TGCGCCAGCAGCCAGGATGACAGGGTAAACACCGGGGAGCTGTTTTTT. The encoded protein is CASSQDDRVNTGELFF.

The chain recombines TRBV19 with TRBJ2-5; D is uncertain. Per germline, CDR1 LNHDA and CDR2 SQIVND (reference sequence). This CDR3 comprises 13 residues. V was shortened by 3 bases and J by 4 bases, with 9 bases between the two germline ends. The CDR3 here is CASSILDGETQYF. Here the CDR3 DNA reads TGTGCCAGTAGTATTCTAGACGGAGAGACCCAGTACTTC.

This rearrangement joins TRBV19 to TRBJ1-1, with no clear D. The germline V and J ends were trimmed by 2 bases and 1 base, with 17 bases remaining between them. CDR3 size: 17 residues. CDR1 is LNHDA and CDR2 is SQIVND in the germline V gene (reference sequence). The CDR3 DNA reads as TGTGCCAGTAGTATATCCTATGGGCGGAGTACGAACACTGAAGCTTTCTTT. Encoded protein: CASSISYGRSTNTEAFF.

This clone showed up just a few times. The gene calls are TRBV7-2 and TRBJ2-1; 8 nucleotides line up with TRBD2. Germline V gene lookup returns CDR1 SGHTA and CDR2 FQGNSA. J gave up 6 bases and V 5 bases, and 15 bases lay outside the gene matches. The CDR3 loop spans 17 amino acids. CDR3: CASSQAGAGGLVNEQFF. CDR3 coding DNA: TGTGCCAGCAGCCAAGCGGGCGCGGGGGGTTTAGTCAATGAGCAGTTCTTC.